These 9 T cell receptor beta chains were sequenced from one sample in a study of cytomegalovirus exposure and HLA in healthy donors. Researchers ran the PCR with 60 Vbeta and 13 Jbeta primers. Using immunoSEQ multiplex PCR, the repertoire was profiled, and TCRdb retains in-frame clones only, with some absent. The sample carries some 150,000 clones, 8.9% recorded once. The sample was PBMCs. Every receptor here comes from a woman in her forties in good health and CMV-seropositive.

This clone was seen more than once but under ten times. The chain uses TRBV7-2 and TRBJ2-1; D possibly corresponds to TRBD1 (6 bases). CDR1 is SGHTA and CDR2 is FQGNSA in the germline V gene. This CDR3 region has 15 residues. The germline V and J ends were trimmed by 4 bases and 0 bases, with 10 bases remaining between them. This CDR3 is CASSSGQSSYNEQFF. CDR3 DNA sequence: TGTGCCAGCAGCTCAGGACAGAGCTCCTACAATGAGCAGTTCTTC.

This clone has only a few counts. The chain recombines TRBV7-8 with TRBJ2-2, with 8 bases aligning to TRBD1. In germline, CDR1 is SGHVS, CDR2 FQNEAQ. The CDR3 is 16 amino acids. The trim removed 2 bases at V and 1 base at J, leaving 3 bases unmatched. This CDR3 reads CASSLTGTGNTGELFF. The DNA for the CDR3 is TGTGCCAGCAGCTTAACCGGGACAGGGAACACCGGGGAGCTGTTTTTT.

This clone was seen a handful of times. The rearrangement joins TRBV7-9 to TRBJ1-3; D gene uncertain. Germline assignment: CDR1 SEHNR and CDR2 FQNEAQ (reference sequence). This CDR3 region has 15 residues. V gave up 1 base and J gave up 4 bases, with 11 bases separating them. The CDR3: CASSLVSGLGNTIYF. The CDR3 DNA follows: TGTGCCAGCAGCTTAGTATCGGGGTTGGGAAACACCATATATTTT.

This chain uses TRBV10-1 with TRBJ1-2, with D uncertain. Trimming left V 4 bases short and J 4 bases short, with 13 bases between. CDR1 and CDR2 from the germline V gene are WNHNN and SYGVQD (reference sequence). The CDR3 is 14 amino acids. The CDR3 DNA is TGCGCCAGCAGTGTTGAAGCGAACCTCTATGGCTACACCTTC. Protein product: CASSVEANLYGYTF.

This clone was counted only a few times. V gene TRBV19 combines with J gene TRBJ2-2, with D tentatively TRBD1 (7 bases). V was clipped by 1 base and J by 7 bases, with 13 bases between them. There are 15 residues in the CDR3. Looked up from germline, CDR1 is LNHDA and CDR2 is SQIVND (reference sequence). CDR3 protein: CASSIVRRGVGELFF. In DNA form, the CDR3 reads TGTGCCAGTAGTATAGTACGCAGGGGGGTCGGGGAGCTGTTTTTT.

CDR3 in amino acids: CASSLQGVGDIQYF. CDR3 in DNA: TGTGCCAGCAGCTTACAAGGAGTCGGGGACATTCAGTACTTC. This chain uses TRBV7-3 with TRBJ2-4; perhaps TRBD2 as D (5 bases). From germline, CDR1 is SGHTA and CDR2 FQGTGA. Deletions cut 2 bases from V and 8 bases from J, with 13 bases between. This CDR3 spans 14 amino acids.

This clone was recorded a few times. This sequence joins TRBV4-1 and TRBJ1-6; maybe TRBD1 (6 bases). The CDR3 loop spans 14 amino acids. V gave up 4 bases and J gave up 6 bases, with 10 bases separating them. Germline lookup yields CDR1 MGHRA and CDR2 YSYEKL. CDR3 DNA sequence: TGCGCCAGCAGCCTAGGGGGTTTTAATTCACCCCTCCACTTT. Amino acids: CASSLGGFNSPLHF.

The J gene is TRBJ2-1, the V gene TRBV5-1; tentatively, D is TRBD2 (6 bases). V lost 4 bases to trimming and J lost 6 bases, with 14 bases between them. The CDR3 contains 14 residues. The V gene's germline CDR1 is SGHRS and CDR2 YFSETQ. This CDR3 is CASSRGTQGNEQFF. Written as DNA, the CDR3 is TGCGCCAGCAGCCGCGGGACTCAGGGCAATGAGCAGTTCTTC.

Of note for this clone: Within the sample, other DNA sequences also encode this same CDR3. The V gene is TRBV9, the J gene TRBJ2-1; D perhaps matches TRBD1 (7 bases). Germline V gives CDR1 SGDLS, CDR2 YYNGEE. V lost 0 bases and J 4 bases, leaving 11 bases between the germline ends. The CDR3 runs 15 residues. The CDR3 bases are TGTGCCAGCAGCGTAGGGGCAGGGGGGTACAATGAGCAGTTCTTC. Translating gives CASSVGAGGYNEQFF.